This T cell receptor beta chain derives from a study of blood T cell repertoires in COVID-19. Per the authors' pipeline: The assay estimated nucleated cells by amplifying reference gene primers. Clones were sequenced by immunoSEQ multiplex PCR, and TCRdb holds only the in-frame ones, with some missing. V and J calls and clone size are copied from that table; D and trimming were computed from the DNA. The sample lists about 160,000 clones, 84% occurring once. CDR1 and CDR2 (germline): LNHDA, SQIVND (reference sequence). With 6 bases clipped from V and 5 bases from J, the junction kept 12 bases outside the gene matches. The CDR3 totals 15 residues.

This receptor was taken from a man in his 70s with acute or convalescent COVID-19. Material: peripheral blood. The chain joins TRBV19 to TRBJ2-5; 7 bases are shared with TRBD1. The CDR3 here is CASSRDRARMETQYF. The CDR3 DNA follows: TGTGCCAGTAGCCGAGACAGGGCCCGAATGGAGACCCAGTACTTC.